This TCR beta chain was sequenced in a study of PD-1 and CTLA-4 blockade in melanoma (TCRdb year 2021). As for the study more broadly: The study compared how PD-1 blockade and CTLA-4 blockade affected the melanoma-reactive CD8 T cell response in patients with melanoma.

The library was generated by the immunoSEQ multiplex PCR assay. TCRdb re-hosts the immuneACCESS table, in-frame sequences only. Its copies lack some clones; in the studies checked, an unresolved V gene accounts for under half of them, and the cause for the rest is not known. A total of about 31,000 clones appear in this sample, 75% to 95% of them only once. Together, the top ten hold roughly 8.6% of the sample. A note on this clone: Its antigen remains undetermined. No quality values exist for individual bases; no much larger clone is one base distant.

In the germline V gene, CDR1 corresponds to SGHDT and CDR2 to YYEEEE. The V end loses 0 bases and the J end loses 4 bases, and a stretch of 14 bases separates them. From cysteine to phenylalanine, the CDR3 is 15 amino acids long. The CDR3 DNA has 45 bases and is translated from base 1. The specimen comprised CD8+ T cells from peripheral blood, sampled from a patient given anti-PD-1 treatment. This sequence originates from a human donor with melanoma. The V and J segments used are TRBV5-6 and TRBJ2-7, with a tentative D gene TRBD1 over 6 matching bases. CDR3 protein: CASSLGRGFEYEQYF. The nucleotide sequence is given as TGTGCCAGCAGCTTGGGAAGGGGGTTTGAATACGAGCAGTACTTC.